This T cell receptor beta chain was recorded in a study of blood T cell repertoires in COVID-19. The overall study: Researchers got acute and convalescent COVID-19 samples from the United States, Italy and Spain. PBMCs, B-cell-depleted T cells, or T cells were the source of the cDNA or gDNA that made up the material.

Per germline, CDR1 SGHAT and CDR2 FQNNGV. The CDR3 extends over 19 amino acids. With 5 bases clipped from V and 3 bases from J, the junction kept 14 bases outside the gene matches. Generated by immunoSEQ multiplex PCR, the TCRdb table keeps only in-frame clones and is missing some. Of around 230,000 clones in the sample, around 90% were seen once. This chain links TRBV11-2 with TRBJ2-6; 9 bases match TRBD1. The receptor was derived from a man in his sixties who had recovered from COVID-19. What was sequenced was peripheral blood. This chain's CDR3 is CASSPPLGQGPGGANVLTF. The CDR3, as DNA: TGTGCCAGCAGCCCCCCTTTGGGACAGGGACCGGGTGGGGCCAACGTCCTGACTTTC.